This TCR beta chain appears in the sequencing data of a study of human T cells and chemical hapten exposure. As for the study in general: Slight differences in pooled library volume were the main source of varying TCR yields across samples.

From whole blood left unfractionated, total RNA was extracted. Ten or more counts support this clonotype. Antigen: not known. General study results and limits: TCRs whose frequency exceeded 1 in 1000 remained the same following DPC sensitization.

Single cDNA molecules in the library carried unique molecular identifiers attached during preparation. Per the authors' pipeline: With a range of 23,224 to 690,600, the median per sample was about 92,000 TCRs. MiXCR, run by TCRdb on the 5' RACE reads, gives a single entry per CDR3 protein. These V and J calls originate from TCRdb's pipeline instead of the authors' own analysis. The sample has 120,000 to 150,000 distinct CDR3 sequences; around 4% are singletons. The sequence was collected from a female donor in good health.

The CDR3 region is CATWDTSNYGYTF. The CDR3 region has the DNA TGTGCCACTTGGGACACTTCTAACTATGGCTACACCTTC. V gene TRBV10-3 combines with J gene TRBJ1-2, with D perhaps matching TRBD1 (6 bases). CDR1 and CDR2 from the germline V gene are ENHRY and SYGVKD. This CDR3 has 13 amino acids. Trimming pared 10 bases from V and 0 bases from J, leaving 12 bases between.